These 9 T cell receptor beta chains originate from one sample sequenced in a study of T cell responses to AZD1222 COVID-19 vaccine. Profiled with immunoSEQ multiplex PCR; TCRdb holds only in-frame clones, not every one. The table has more than 75,000 clones, about nine tenths seen once. This specimen was peripheral blood, taken 28 days after the second AZD1222 dose. These receptors were collected from an adult who received the AZD1222 COVID-19 vaccine.

This rearrangement joins TRBV7-6 to TRBJ2-7; a weak D match, TRBD2 (6 bases). Trimming stripped 5 bases from V and 6 bases from J, with 11 bases between. This CDR3 contains 12 residues. CDR1 SGHVS and CDR2 FNYEAQ come from the germline V gene. CDR3 coding DNA: TGTGCCAGCAGCCGCGCCGGGGGCGAGCAGTACTTC. This encodes CASSRAGGEQYF. The full variable domain, with the rest looked up from reference TRBV7-6 and TRBJ2-7, is GAGVSQSPRYKVTKRGQDVALRCDPISGHVSLYWYRQALGQGPEFLTYFNYEAQQDKSGLPNDRFSAERPEGSISTLTIQRTEQRDSAMYRCASSRAGGEQYFGPGTRLTVT.

The V gene is TRBV3-1 (or the pseudogene TRBV3-2), the J gene TRBJ2-7; D is uncertain. The CDR3 is 12 amino acids. Germline CDR1 and CDR2: LGHDT and YNNKEL (reference sequence). The V and J ends lost 4 bases and 6 bases respectively, with 10 bases between them. The CDR3 nucleotides read TGTGCCAGCAGCCGCCTGAAGGGCGAGCAGTACTTC. It is translated as CASSRLKGEQYF.

The rearrangement links TRBV14 to TRBJ1-2, with TRBD1 as a possible D gene (5 bases). CDR1 SGHDN and CDR2 FVKESK come from the germline V gene. V was shortened by 2 bases and J by 7 bases, with 17 bases between the two germline ends. The CDR3 spans 15 residues. The CDR3 nucleotides read TGTGCCAGCAGCCAAAGGTCTTCAACAGGCGGTGGCTACACCTTC. It is translated as CASSQRSSTGGGYTF.

This clone has a handful of counts. The chain combines TRBV5-1 with TRBJ1-3; D is perhaps TRBD1 (5 bases). CDR1 and CDR2 (germline): SGHRS, YFSETQ. With 0 bases removed from V and 0 bases from J, the gap between germline ends came to 10 bases. CDR3 length: 16 amino acids. The CDR3 DNA is TGCGCCAGCAGCTTGGATGGGGCCTCCTCTGGAAACACCATATATTTT. Translating it yields CASSLDGASSGNTIYF. Filled out from reference TRBV5-1 and TRBJ1-3, the complete variable domain reads KAGVTQTPRYLIKTRGQQVTLSCSPISGHRSVSWYQQTPGQGLQFLFEYFSETQRNKGNFPGRFSGRQFSNSRSEMNVSTLELGDSALYLCASSLDGASSGNTIYFGEGSWLTVV.

This chain links TRBV4-1 with TRBJ1-2; 7 positions match TRBD1. After removal of 1 base from V and 2 bases from J, the junction contained 10 bases not matched to a gene. CDR1 is MGHRA, CDR2 YSYEKL, per germline. This CDR3 comprises 17 residues. The CDR3 DNA reads as TGCGCCAGCAGCCAAGTTAGGGGACAGTCGTCCAACTATGGCTACACCTTC. Amino acids: CASSQVRGQSSNYGYTF.

V and J are TRBV6-4 and TRBJ2-3; 8 bases align to TRBD1. CDR1 is MRHNA and CDR2 is SNTAGT in the germline V gene. The CDR3 runs to 14 residues. Germline trimming cut 4 bases from V and 3 bases from J; bases unmatched to any gene: 3. The CDR3 DNA follows: TGTGCCAGCAGTGTTACAGGGGGAACAGATACGCAGTATTTT. The encoded protein is CASSVTGGTDTQYF.

The chain joins TRBV6-5 to TRBJ1-3; no definite D call. The germline V and J ends were trimmed by 4 bases and 2 bases, with 15 bases remaining between them. This CDR3 has 16 residues. The germline gives CDR1 MNHEY, CDR2 SVGAGI. The CDR3 loop is CASSSDLWAAGNTIYF. The CDR3 DNA reads TGTGCCAGCAGTTCGGACCTTTGGGCCGCTGGAAACACCATATATTTT.

The J gene is TRBJ2-3, the V gene TRBV10-3, with 9 bases that match TRBD2. V lost 4 bases to trimming and J lost 2 bases; unmatched junction nucleotides: 7. The germline gives CDR1 ENHRY, CDR2 SYGVKD. This CDR3 has 16 amino acids. This CDR3 reads CAISGYLAGTTDTQYF. The CDR3 DNA follows: TGTGCCATCAGTGGGTACCTAGCGGGGACCACAGATACGCAGTATTTT.

V and J are TRBV27 and TRBJ1-4, with 12 bases aligning to TRBD1. Germline loops: CDR1 MNHEY, CDR2 SMNVEV (reference sequence). This CDR3 region has 17 residues. Trimming at V came to 4 bases and at J to 3 bases, leaving 6 bases not matched to a gene. CDR3 residues: CASSSRDRGQANEKLFF. The CDR3 nucleotides are TGTGCCAGCAGTTCCCGGGACAGGGGGCAGGCTAATGAAAAACTGTTTTTT.